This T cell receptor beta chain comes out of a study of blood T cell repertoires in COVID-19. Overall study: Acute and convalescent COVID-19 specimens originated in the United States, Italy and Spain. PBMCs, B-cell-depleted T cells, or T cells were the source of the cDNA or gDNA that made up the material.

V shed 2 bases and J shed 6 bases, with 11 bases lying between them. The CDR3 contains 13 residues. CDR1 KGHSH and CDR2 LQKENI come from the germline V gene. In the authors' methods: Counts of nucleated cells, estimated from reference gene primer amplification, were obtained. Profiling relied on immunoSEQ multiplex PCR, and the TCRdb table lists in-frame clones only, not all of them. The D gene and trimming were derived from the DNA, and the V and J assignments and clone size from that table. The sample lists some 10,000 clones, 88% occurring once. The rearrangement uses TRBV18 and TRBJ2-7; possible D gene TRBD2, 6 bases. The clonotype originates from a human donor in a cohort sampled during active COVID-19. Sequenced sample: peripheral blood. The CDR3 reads CASSPGGIGEQYF. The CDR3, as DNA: TGTGCCAGCTCACCAGGGGGGATAGGCGAGCAGTACTTC.